This note documents a single T cell receptor beta chain sequence. Its target is unknown. This sample is drawn from a study of cytomegalovirus exposure and HLA in healthy donors. Findings and limits, study-wide: When analyzed later, the rates of TCR association showed variation by HLA locus, with DRB1 the most and HLA-C the fewest. Sequencing depth roughly uniform across donors was assumed in presence/absence analyses. Associated with cytomegalovirus, according to the listing, were 164 TCR beta chains.

This CDR3 region has 13 residues. CDR1 SGHRS and CDR2 YFSETQ come from the germline V gene. V shed 4 bases, J shed 4 bases, and the junction held 4 bases outside the gene matches. Use of 60 Vbeta and 13 Jbeta primers characterized the PCR. Measured with immunoSEQ multiplex PCR; TCRdb has only the in-frame clones, and not every one. Altogether about 85,000 clones are present, about three fifths being singletons, with the ten largest covering 3% to 4%. This chain links TRBV5-1 with TRBJ2-7; TRBD2 matches at 8 bases. Source material: PBMCs. The sequence was obtained from a man aged 30 to 39 in good health and CMV-seronegative. The chain's CDR3 is CASSRGTSYEQYF. The CDR3 DNA reads as TGCGCCAGCAGCAGAGGGACTAGTTACGAGCAGTACTTC.